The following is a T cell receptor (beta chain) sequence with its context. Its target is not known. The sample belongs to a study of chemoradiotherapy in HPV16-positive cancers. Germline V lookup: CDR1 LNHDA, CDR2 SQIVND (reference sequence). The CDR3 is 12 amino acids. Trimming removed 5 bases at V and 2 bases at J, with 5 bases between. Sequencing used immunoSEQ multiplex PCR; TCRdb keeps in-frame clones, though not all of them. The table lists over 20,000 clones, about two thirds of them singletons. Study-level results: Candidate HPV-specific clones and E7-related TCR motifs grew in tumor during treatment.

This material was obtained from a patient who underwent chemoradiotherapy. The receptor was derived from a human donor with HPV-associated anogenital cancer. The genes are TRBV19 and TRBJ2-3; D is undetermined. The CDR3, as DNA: TGTGCCAGTAGTCTCCACACAGATACGCAGTATTTT. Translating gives CASSLHTDTQYF.